This T cell receptor (beta chain) was sequenced during a study of blood T cell repertoires in COVID-19. Across the study: Spain, Italy and the United States supplied samples that represented acute and convalescent COVID-19. Sample material is recorded as cDNA or gDNA derived from T cells, B-cell-depleted T cells, or PBMCs.

CDR3 size: 13 residues. Germline CDR1 WNHNN, CDR2 SYGVQD (reference sequence). The V end lost 5 bases, the J end lost 5 bases, and 13 bases lay between the germline ends. As handled by the study authors: Estimated nucleated cell counts came from reference gene primer amplification. Produced via immunoSEQ multiplex PCR; TCRdb's table is partial and in-frame only. V, J and clone size are taken as reported in that table, and D and trimming were inferred from the DNA itself. The sample shows 130,000 or so clones, approximately 84% of them seen only once. This sequence was found in a woman older than 75 with acute or convalescent COVID-19. The specimen was peripheral blood. This chain uses TRBV10-1 with TRBJ2-7, with D perhaps TRBD1 (6 bases). DNA for the CDR3: TGCGCCAGCAGTAGGACAGCGTACGACGAGCAGTACTTC. Its translation: CASSRTAYDEQYF.